This TCR beta chain is from a study of regulatory T cells in long-lasting Graves disease. The time point denotes: newly diagnosed GD, antithyroid drugs for less than 3 months. There was RNA extracted from PBMCs, and the TCR library was made from it. Building of the TCR beta libraries involved iRepertoire HTBI primers and Arm-PCR of CDR3 regions. MiXCR was run by TCRdb on the multiplex PCR reads, yielding one entry per CDR3 protein. The data contain around 320,000 distinct CDR3 sequences, about a sixth of them singletons. The CDR3 is made up of 14 amino acids. V was pared by 6 bases and J by 4 bases, with 17 bases between. Germline lookup yields CDR1 SQVTM and CDR2 ANQGSEA. This clonotype was observed a few times. This same sample was also part of a study on T cells in Graves' hyperthyroidism and ophthalmopathy.

The gene calls are TRBV29-1 and TRBJ2-3, with unresolved D. The source was peripheral blood mononuclear cells (PBMCs), collected at new diagnosis, from a patient treated with antithyroid drugs. This sequence was found in a man aged 35 to 55 with Graves disease. CDR3 nucleotides: TGCAGCGTGGTAGGGAATCCTAGATCAGATACGCAGTATTTT. It encodes CSVVGNPRSDTQYF.